This TCR beta chain was retrieved from a study of cytomegalovirus exposure and HLA in healthy donors. Study findings and constraints: Being productive about 87% or about 30% of the time was typical of most TCR beta V segments in an earlier analysis. Associated with HLA alleles at 0.05 false discovery rate in a later analysis were 16,951 TCR beta sequences. Relative to equally common others, HLA-associated TCR beta chains showed greater clonal expansion in a later analysis.

The PCR ran on 60 Vbeta and 13 Jbeta primers. Method: immunoSEQ multiplex PCR; TCRdb's copy keeps in-frame clones and lacks some. Among under 150,000 clones listed, 65% to 85% were seen once. Concerning this clone: The antigen remains unidentified.

Specimen: PBMCs. The clonotype comes from a woman younger than 45 in good health and CMV-seropositive.

CDR3 nucleotide sequence: TGTGCCATCAGGAAAGGGACTAGCGGGAGCAGCTCCTACAATGAGCAGTTCTTC. The encoded protein is CAIRKGTSGSSSYNEQFF. The chain has TRBV10-3 and TRBJ2-1; 14 bases are shared with TRBD2. The CDR3 is 18 residues long. The germline V gene has CDR1 ENHRY and CDR2 SYGVKD. V lost 6 bases, J lost 0 bases, and 7 bases stayed unmatched.